What follows describes a single TCR beta chain. The data stem from a study of cytomegalovirus exposure and HLA in healthy donors. The length of the CDR3 is 14 residues. The germline V gene has CDR1 SEHNR and CDR2 FQNEAQ (reference sequence). Trimming left V 0 bases short and J 6 bases short, with 9 bases between. Primers for the PCR totalled 60 Vbeta and 13 Jbeta. Sequencing was performed with immunoSEQ multiplex PCR; in TCRdb, only in-frame clones are kept and a portion is missing. The sample records roughly 130,000 clones, 74% being singletons. The donors, nominally healthy at sampling, likely had unrecorded immune exposures.

The specimen was PBMCs. This TCR derives from a woman between 50 and 59 years old in good health and CMV-seropositive. The chain joins TRBV7-9 to TRBJ2-1; D perhaps matches TRBD2 (6 bases). The CDR3 DNA follows: TGTGCCAGCAGCTTAGCCGGGACTCCCAATGAGCAGTTCTTC. It specifies CASSLAGTPNEQFF.